This TCR beta chain was identified during a study of blood T cell repertoires in COVID-19. Measured with immunoSEQ multiplex PCR; TCRdb has only the in-frame clones, and not every one. Of roughly 250,000 clones in the sample, around 81% were seen once. In this sample, this clone turned up a few times. The sequenced material came from peripheral blood. The sequence derives from a woman aged 60-75 years with active or convalescent COVID-19.

Here the CDR3 DNA reads TGTGCCAGCAGTTTCTGGACAGGGAATGGCTACACCTTC. Translated, it gives CASSFWTGNGYTF. The chain is built from TRBV27 and TRBJ1-2, with 8 bases identical to TRBD1. This CDR3 contains 13 residues. Germline CDR1 MNHEY, CDR2 SMNVEV (reference sequence). V shed 3 bases and J 6 bases; nucleotides not matched to a gene: 3.